This TCR beta chain was sequenced in a study of read filtering for tumor transcriptome and immune sequencing. In the study overall: By R-ISS, stages I, II and III held 8, 16 and 7 patients. IR-seq gave about 4 to 10.27 million TCR reads per sample; RNA-seq gave roughly 75 to 1,300.

This clonotype was detected many times. Antigen unknown. CDR3 length: 14 amino acids. CDR1 and CDR2 from the germline V gene are MGHRA and YSYEKL. Trimming left V 4 bases short and J 8 bases short, with 16 bases between. From 400 to 450 ng of RNA, a library with molecular barcoded alpha/delta and beta/gamma adaptors was made. Using its own MiXCR run on the reads, TCRdb lists one record per CDR3 protein. Of about 39,000 distinct CDR3 sequences listed, about 13% were seen once; the top ten hold less than 9%. General observations from the study: Sorted CD138-negative bone marrow cells were not purified T cells. Around 82% of IR-seq clonotypes had a single read, yet these held about 3.4% of reads.

Sequencing was done on a sample of a population of CD138-negative cells sorted from bone marrow. The TCR sequence derives from a donor at least 40 years old with multiple myeloma. The chain recombines TRBV4-1 with TRBJ2-3; no firm D call. The CDR3 nucleotides are TGCGCCAGCAGCCCCTTGAGCACTCACTCTACGCAGTATTTT. It translates to CASSPLSTHSTQYF.